Listed below are T cell receptor beta chains from one sample, sequenced in a study of spatial heterogeneity in lung cancer. TCRdb called the 5' RACE reads again in MiXCR, with one record for every CDR3 protein. The data show under 40,000 distinct CDR3 sequences, 4% to 6% seen once. Material: PBMCs, obtained at surgery. The receptors derive from a female donor with early-stage non-small cell lung cancer. Both conserved end residues are part of each CDR3. A D gene is named only where the DNA matches it firmly. Not all rows give a size; the values are once, few, many and, for expanded clones, a class.

>15|TRBD2|TRBJ2-1|TRBV11-2|many
TGTGCCAGCAGCTTTTTTAGCGGGGATTCCAATGAGCAGTTCTTC
CASSFFSGDSNEQFF
>11|-|TRBJ2-1|TRBV6-5|many
TGTGCCAGCAGTCAAGGATACGAGCAGTTCTTC
CASSQGYEQFF
>15|-|TRBJ2-1|TRBV6-2/TRBV6-3|many
TGTGCCAGCAGTTACCAGGGGCCTTCCTACAATGAGCAGTTCTTC
CASSYQGPSYNEQFF
>13|-|TRBJ1-2|TRBV7-9|-
TGTGCCAGCAGCTTAAGCGGCCCCTATGGCTACACCTTC
CASSLSGPYGYTF
>12|-|TRBJ2-6|TRBV6-5|many
TGTGCCGTCCTGGCCCCCCCAAACGTCCTGACTTTC
CAVLAPPNVLTF
>12|-|TRBJ1-2|TRBV7-8|many
TGTGCCAGCAGCAAAACAAACTATGGCTACACCTTC
CASSKTNYGYTF
>14|-|TRBJ2-5|TRBV7-2|many
TGTGCCAGCAGCTTATTCTGGACTCAAGAGACCCAGTACTTC
CASSLFWTQETQYF
>16|-|TRBJ1-5|TRBV5-5|many
TGTGCCAGCAGCTTGAGTGGGGGCGGCGGCCCTCAGCCCCAGCATTTT
CASSLSGGGGPQPQHF
>13|-|TRBJ2-5|TRBV9|many
TGTGCCAGCAGCCCCCCGACCCAAGAGACCCAGTACTTC
CASSPPTQETQYF
>17|-|TRBJ1-2|TRBV5-4|many
TGTGCCAGCAGCTCGGTCATGGGGGCCGCGTGGGCCTATGGCTACACCTTC
CASSSVMGAAWAYGYTF
>13|TRBD1|TRBJ1-1|TRBV6-2/TRBV6-3|many
TGTGCCAGCAGTGCCAGGGGGGACACTGAAGCTTTCTTT
CASSARGDTEAFF
>14|TRBD1|TRBJ1-1|TRBV27|many
TGTGCCAGCAGGGACAGGGGGCAGAACACTGAAGCTTTCTTT
CASRDRGQNTEAFF
>18|TRBD2|TRBJ2-2|TRBV20-1|many
TGCAGTGCCAGGGCCGGGATTAGCGGGGGCCTGAACACCGGGGAGCTGTTTTTT
CSARAGISGGLNTGELFF
>15|-|TRBJ1-4|TRBV7-8|many
TGTGCCAGCAGCCCGCCCCTTCGGGAAGGAGAAAAACTGTTTTTT
CASSPPLREGEKLFF
>17|-|TRBJ2-5|TRBV5-1|many
TGCGCCAGCAGCTTTACCGGGACCCCAGGCCTCCAAGAGACCCAGTACTTC
CASSFTGTPGLQETQYF
>14|-|TRBJ1-5|TRBV20-1|many
TGCAGTGCTTACGGACTTTTTAGCAATCAGCCCCAGCATTTT
CSAYGLFSNQPQHF
>17|TRBD2|TRBJ2-1|TRBV7-6|few
TGTGCCAGCAGAAGAACTGCTGCGCGGGGGACCTACAATGAGCAGTTCTTC
CASRRTAARGTYNEQFF
>17|-|TRBJ1-2|TRBV12-3/TRBV12-4|many
TGTGCCAGCAGTTTAGACCCCTCTCAACTAGCTAACTATGGCTACACCTTC
CASSLDPSQLANYGYTF
>12|-|TRBJ1-6|TRBV4-3|-
TGCGCCAGCAGGCTGGGGAGTTCACCCCTCCACTTT
CASRLGSSPLHF
>14|-|TRBJ2-7|TRBV6-2/TRBV6-3|-
TGTGCCAGCAGTTACTCGAAGCCGGGCTACGAGCAGTACTTC
CASSYSKPGYEQYF
>15|-|TRBJ1-5|TRBV7-8|many
TGTGCCAGCAGCTTTGGGGGAAGCGGCAATCAGCCCCAGCATTTT
CASSFGGSGNQPQHF
>16|-|TRBJ2-2|TRBV23-1|many
TGCGCCAGCAGTCAATCGGTGCGTGTGAACACCGGGGAGCTGTTTTTT
CASSQSVRVNTGELFF
>15|TRBD2|TRBJ2-1|TRBV20-1|few
TGCAGTGCCCGGACTAGCGGGGGGGCCCGCAATGAGCAGTTCTTC
CSARTSGGARNEQFF
>11|-|TRBJ2-7|TRBV29-1|many
TGCAGCGTTGTAAAGGGATCCGAGCAGTACTTC
CSVVKGSEQYF
>16|-|TRBJ2-3|TRBV21-1|-
TGTGCCAGCAGCAAAGAAAGACAGGGGTCATCAGATACGCAGTATTTT
CASSKERQGSSDTQYF
>12|-|TRBJ2-7|TRBV2|many
TGTGCCAGCACTCAGAGGTTAGGGGAGCAGTACTTC
CASTQRLGEQYF
>13|-|TRBJ1-1|TRBV15|many
TGTGCCACCAGGGGACCCATGAACACTGAAGCTTTCTTT
CATRGPMNTEAFF
>12|-|TRBJ1-6|TRBV27|few
TGTGCCAGCAGTTTCCGGAATTCACCCCTCCACTTT
CASSFRNSPLHF
>14|-|TRBJ2-3|TRBV28|many
TGTGCCACCTACCGGGACAACGGACCAGATACGCAGTATTTT
CATYRDNGPDTQYF
>13|-|TRBJ1-1|TRBV6-5|-
TGTGCCAGCAGACTGACGGTGAACACTGAAGCTTTCTTT
CASRLTVNTEAFF
>14|TRBD1|TRBJ1-4|TRBV18|few
TGTGCCAGCTCTTGGGACAGGGTTGATGAAAAACTGTTTTTT
CASSWDRVDEKLFF
>15|-|TRBJ1-3|TRBV7-2|many
TGTGCCAGCAGCTTAGCACAGGGTACGGGAAACACCATATATTTT
CASSLAQGTGNTIYF
>13|-|TRBJ1-1|TRBV7-3|many
TGTGCCAGCAGCTTTGGGGGAATAGCTGAAGCTTTCTTT
CASSFGGIAEAFF
>15|TRBD1|TRBJ1-1|TRBV27|few
TGTGCCAGCAGCCTTGGGGGACAGGGGGCGGATGAAGCTTTCTTT
CASSLGGQGADEAFF
>15|-|TRBJ2-1|TRBV11-3|many
TGTGCCAGCAGCCATCGACGGAGCTCCTACAATGAGCAGTTCTTC
CASSHRRSSYNEQFF
>14|TRBD2|TRBJ2-3|TRBV29-1|medium-sized
TGCAGCTCCACTAGCGGGGGGGCCACAGATACGCAGTATTTT
CSSTSGGATDTQYF
>15|TRBD2|TRBJ2-2|TRBV4-1|many
TGCGCCAGCAGCCCCGGGACTAGTGTGGTTGGGGAGCTGTTTTTT
CASSPGTSVVGELFF
>12|-|TRBJ2-1|TRBV9|medium-sized
TGTGCCAGCAGCGTAGAATCCCACGAGCAGTTCTTC
CASSVESHEQFF
>17|TRBD2|TRBJ2-3|TRBV4-1|many
TGCGCCAGCAGCCAGAGGGCGCGGGGGGCCTTCACAGATACGCAGTATTTT
CASSQRARGAFTDTQYF
>15|-|TRBJ2-6|TRBV10-3|few
TGTGCCATCAGGGTCGGCGACTCTGGGGCCAACGTCCTGACTTTC
CAIRVGDSGANVLTF
>15|-|TRBJ2-7|TRBV7-3|many
TGTGCCAGCAGCTTAACGAGGGCAAGCCATGACGAGCAGTACTTC
CASSLTRASHDEQYF
>15|TRBD1|TRBJ1-6|TRBV20-1|many
TGCAGTGCTGGGGACAGGTTTGGGGTGAATTCACCCCTCCACTTT
CSAGDRFGVNSPLHF
>18|-|TRBJ1-6|TRBV4-3|-
TGCGCCAGCAGCCAAGATACAACGGGAAGCTCCTATAATTCACCCCTCCACTTT
CASSQDTTGSSYNSPLHF
>11|-|TRBJ2-1|TRBV29-1|few
TGCAGCGTTCCTGCAAACAATGAGCAGTTCTTC
CSVPANNEQFF
>16|-|TRBJ1-3|TRBV2|many
TGTGCCAGCAGTGAAGCGCGGACAGCTGGAAGTAACACCATATATTTT
CASSEARTAGSNTIYF